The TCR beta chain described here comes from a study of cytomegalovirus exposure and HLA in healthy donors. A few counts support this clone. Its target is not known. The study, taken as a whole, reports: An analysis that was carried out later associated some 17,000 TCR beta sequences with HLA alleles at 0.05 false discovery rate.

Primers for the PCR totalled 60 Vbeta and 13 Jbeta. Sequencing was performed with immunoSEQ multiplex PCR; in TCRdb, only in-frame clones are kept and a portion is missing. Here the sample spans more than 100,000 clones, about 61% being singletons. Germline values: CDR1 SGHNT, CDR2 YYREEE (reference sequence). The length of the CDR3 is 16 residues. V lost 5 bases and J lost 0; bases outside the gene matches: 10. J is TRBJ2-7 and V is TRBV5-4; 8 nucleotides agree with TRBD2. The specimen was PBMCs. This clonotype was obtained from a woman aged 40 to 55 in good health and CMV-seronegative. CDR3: CASSSERGIRSYEQYF. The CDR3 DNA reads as TGTGCCAGCAGTTCTGAGCGGGGGATACGCTCCTACGAGCAGTACTTC.